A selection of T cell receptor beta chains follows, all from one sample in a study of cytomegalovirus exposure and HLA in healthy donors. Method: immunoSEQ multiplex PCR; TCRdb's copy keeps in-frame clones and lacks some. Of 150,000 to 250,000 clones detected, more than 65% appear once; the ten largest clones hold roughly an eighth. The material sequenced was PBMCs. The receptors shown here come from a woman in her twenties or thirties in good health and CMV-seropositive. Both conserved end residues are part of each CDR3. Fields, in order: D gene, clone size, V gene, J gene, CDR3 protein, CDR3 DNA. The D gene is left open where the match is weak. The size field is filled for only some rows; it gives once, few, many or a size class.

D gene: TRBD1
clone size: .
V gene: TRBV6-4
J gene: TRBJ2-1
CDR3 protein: CASRPQGAISNEQFF
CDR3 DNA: TGTGCCAGCAGGCCCCAGGGGGCGATTTCAAATGAGCAGTTCTTC

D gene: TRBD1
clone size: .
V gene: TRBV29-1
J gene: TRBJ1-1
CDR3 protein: CSVSRDRGSLNTEAFF
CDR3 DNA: TGCAGCGTTTCTAGAGACAGGGGGAGTTTGAACACTGAAGCTTTCTTT

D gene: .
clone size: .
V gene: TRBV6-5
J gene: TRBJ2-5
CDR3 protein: CASSYSSGAQYF
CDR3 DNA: TGTGCCAGCAGTTACAGTTCGGGGGCCCAGTACTTC

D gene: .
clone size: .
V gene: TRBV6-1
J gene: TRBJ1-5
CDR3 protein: CASSEEGPNQPQHF
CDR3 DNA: TGTGCCAGCAGTGAGGAGGGCCCGAATCAGCCCCAGCATTTT

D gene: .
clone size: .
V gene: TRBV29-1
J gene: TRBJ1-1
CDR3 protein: CSVANRTHTEAFF
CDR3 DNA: TGCAGCGTTGCAAACAGGACCCACACTGAAGCTTTCTTT

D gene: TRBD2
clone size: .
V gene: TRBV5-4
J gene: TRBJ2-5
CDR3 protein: CASSLAGLAGMETQYF
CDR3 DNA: TGTGCCAGCAGCTTGGCCGGGTTAGCGGGAATGGAGACCCAGTACTTC

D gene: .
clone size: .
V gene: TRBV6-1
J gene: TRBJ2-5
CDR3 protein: CAGRVRETQYF
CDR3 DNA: TGTGCCGGCAGGGTTCGGGAGACCCAGTACTTC

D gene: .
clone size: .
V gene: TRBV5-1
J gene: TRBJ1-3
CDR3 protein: CASSLPDSTLANTIYF
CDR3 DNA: TGCGCCAGCAGCTTGCCTGACAGCACTTTAGCAAACACCATATATTTT

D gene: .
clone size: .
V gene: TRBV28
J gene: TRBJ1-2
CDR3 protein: CASSARHFAYSYTF
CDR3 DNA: TGTGCCAGCAGTGCACGACACTTCGCCTATAGCTACACCTTC

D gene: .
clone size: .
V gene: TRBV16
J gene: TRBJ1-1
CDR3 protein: CASSQGYGEDTEAFF
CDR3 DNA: TGTGCCAGCAGCCAAGGTTACGGGGAAGACACTGAAGCTTTCTTT

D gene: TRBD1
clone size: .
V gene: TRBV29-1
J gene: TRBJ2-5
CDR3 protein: CSVTGTGNSKTQYF
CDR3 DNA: TGCAGCGTTACAGGGACAGGGAATTCGAAGACCCAGTACTTC

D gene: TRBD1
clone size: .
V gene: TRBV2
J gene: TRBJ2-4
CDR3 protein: CASSLDRQENIQYF
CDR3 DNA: TGTGCCAGCAGTCTGGACAGGCAGGAAAACATTCAGTACTTC

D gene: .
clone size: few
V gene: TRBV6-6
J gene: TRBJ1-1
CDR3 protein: CASGRTDMNTEAFF
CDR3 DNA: TGTGCCAGCGGGAGGACTGACATGAACACTGAAGCTTTCTTT

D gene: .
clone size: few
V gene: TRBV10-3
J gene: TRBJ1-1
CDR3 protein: CAISGSNTEAFF
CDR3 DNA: TGTGCCATCAGTGGGAGTAACACTGAAGCTTTCTTT

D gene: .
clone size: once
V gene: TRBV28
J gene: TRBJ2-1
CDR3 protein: CASSLRASYNEQFF
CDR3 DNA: TGTGCCAGCAGTTTGAGGGCTTCCTACAATGAGCAGTTCTTC

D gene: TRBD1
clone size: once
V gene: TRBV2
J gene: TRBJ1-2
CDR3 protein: CASRPQGTGLYGYTF
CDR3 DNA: TGTGCCAGCAGGCCGCAAGGGACAGGGCTCTATGGCTACACCTTC

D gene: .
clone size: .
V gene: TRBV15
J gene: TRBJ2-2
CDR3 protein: CATSSGPGELFF
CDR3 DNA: TGTGCCACCAGCTCAGGGCCCGGGGAGCTGTTTTTT

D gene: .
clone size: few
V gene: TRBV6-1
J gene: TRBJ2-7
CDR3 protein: CASSEYLVYEQYF
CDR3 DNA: TGTGCCAGCAGTGAATATTTAGTCTACGAGCAGTACTTC

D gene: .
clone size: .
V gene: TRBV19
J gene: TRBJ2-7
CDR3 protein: CASSPSRSGFEQYF
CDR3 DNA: TGTGCCAGTAGCCCCTCGCGCAGCGGATTCGAGCAGTACTTC

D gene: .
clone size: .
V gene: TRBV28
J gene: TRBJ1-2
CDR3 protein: CASGLSANYGYTF
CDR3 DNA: TGTGCCAGCGGATTAAGCGCAAACTATGGCTACACCTTC

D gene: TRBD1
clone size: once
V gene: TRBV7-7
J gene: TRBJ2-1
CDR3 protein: CASSRHGTGYNEQFF
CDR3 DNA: TGTGCTAGCAGCCGTCACGGGACAGGTTACAATGAGCAGTTCTTC

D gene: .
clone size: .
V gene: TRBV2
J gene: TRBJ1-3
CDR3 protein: CASSEEGVSGNTIYF
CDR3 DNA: TGTGCCAGCAGTGAAGAGGGGGTTTCTGGAAACACCATATATTTT

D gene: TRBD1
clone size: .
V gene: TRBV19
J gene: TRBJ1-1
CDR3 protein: CASSIAGRGPDTEAFF
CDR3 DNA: TGTGCCAGTAGTATAGCTGGCAGGGGGCCTGACACTGAAGCTTTCTTT

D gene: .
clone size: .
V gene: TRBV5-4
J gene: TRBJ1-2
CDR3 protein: CASSLDRNYGYTF
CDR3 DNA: TGTGCCAGCAGCTTGGACAGGAACTATGGCTACACCTTC

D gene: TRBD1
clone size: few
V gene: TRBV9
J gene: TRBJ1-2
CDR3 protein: CASTSRQGTHGYTF
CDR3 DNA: TGTGCCAGCACCTCTCGACAGGGAACCCATGGCTACACCTTC

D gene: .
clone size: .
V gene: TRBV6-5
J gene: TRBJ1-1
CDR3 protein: CASSSPMNTEAFF
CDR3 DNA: TGTGCCAGCAGTAGCCCCATGAACACTGAAGCTTTCTTT

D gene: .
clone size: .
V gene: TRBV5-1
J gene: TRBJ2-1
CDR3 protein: CASSEDGVYNEQFF
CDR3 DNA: TGCGCCAGCAGCGAAGACGGGGTTTACAATGAGCAGTTCTTC

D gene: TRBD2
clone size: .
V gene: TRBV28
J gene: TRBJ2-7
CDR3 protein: CASTGRGGYEQYF
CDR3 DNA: TGTGCCAGCACCGGACGCGGGGGCTACGAGCAGTACTTC

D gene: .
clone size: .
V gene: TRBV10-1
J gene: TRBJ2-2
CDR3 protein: CATGQSNTGELFF
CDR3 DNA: TGCGCCACCGGACAGTCGAACACCGGGGAGCTGTTTTTT

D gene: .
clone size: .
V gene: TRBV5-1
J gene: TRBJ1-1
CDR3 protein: CASSLAVSWGDPEAFF
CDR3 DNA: TGCGCCAGCAGCTTGGCCGTTTCGTGGGGGGACCCTGAAGCTTTCTTT

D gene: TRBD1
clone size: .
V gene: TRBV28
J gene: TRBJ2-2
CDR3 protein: CASSPGQVFGPGELFF
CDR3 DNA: TGTGCCAGCAGTCCTGGACAGGTGTTCGGTCCCGGGGAGCTGTTTTTT

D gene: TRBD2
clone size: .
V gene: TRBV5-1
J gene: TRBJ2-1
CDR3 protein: CASSLSSLAGAVEQFF
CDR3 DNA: TGCGCCAGCAGCTTGTCATCGCTAGCGGGAGCTGTTGAGCAGTTCTTC

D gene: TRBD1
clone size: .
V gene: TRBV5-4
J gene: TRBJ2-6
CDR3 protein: CASSRTGVGANVLTF
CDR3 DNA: TGTGCCAGCAGCCGAACAGGGGTCGGGGCCAACGTCCTGACTTTC

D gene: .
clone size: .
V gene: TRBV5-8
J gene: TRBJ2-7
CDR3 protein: CASRGRTYEQYF
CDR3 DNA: TGTGCCAGTAGAGGGAGGACCTACGAGCAGTACTTC

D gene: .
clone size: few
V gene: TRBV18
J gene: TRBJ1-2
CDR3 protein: CASSPQDKSGYTF
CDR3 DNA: TGTGCCAGCTCACCACAGGACAAGAGTGGCTACACCTTC

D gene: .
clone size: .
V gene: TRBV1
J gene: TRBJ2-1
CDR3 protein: CTSSQHSGTSFSYSSYNEQFF
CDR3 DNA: TGCACCAGCAGCCAACACTCCGGGACTAGCTTCTCTTACAGCTCCTACAATGAGCAGTTCTTC

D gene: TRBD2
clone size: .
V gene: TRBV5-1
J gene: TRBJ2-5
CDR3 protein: CASSLTGTSGSETQYF
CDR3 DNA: TGCGCCAGCAGCTTAACTGGGACTAGCGGGAGTGAGACCCAGTACTTC

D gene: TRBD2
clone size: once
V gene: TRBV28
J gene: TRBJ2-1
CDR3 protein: CASKAGGPRNEQFF
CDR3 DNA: TGTGCCAGCAAAGCGGGAGGGCCTCGGAATGAGCAGTTCTTC

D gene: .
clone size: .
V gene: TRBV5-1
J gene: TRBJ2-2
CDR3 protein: CASSLGQTTTNTGELFF
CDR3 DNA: TGCGCCAGCAGCTTGGGGCAGACTACGACGAACACCGGGGAGCTGTTTTTT

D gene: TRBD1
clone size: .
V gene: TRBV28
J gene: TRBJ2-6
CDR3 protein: CASRRTGASSGANVLTF
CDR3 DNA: TGTGCCAGCAGACGGACAGGGGCCTCCTCTGGGGCCAACGTCCTGACTTTC

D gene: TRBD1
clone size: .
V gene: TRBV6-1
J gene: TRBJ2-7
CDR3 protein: CASSQRTGSYEQYF
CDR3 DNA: TGTGCCAGCAGTCAAAGGACAGGTTCCTACGAGCAGTACTTC